A selection of T cell receptor beta chains follows, all from one sample in a study of blood T cell repertoires in COVID-19. Profiled with immunoSEQ multiplex PCR; TCRdb holds only in-frame clones, not every one. The data contain 150,000 to 200,000 clones, roughly four fifths of them singletons. Sample: peripheral blood. These receptors all come from a woman between 25 and 40 years old with acute or convalescent COVID-19. The CDR3 runs from the conserved cysteine through the conserved F or W. A D gene is named only where the DNA matches it firmly. Some rows mark clone size as missing; the rest say once, few, many or name a class of expanded clone.

J: TRBJ2-2; V: TRBV19; D: -; size: many; CDR3: CASGNTGELFF; DNA: TGTGCCAGTGGCAACACCGGGGAGCTGTTTTTT
J: TRBJ2-3; V: TRBV9; D: -; size: -; CDR3: CASSDERQARDTQYF; DNA: TGTGCCAGCAGCGACGAAAGACAGGCGAGGGATACGCAGTATTTT
J: TRBJ1-5; V: TRBV10-3; D: -; size: -; CDR3: CAISESRQTNQPQHF; DNA: TGTGCCATCAGTGAGTCGAGGCAGACCAATCAGCCCCAGCATTTT
J: TRBJ2-1; V: TRBV5-6; D: TRBD1; size: -; CDR3: CASSRRTGLAYYNEQFF; DNA: TGTGCCAGCAGCCGAAGGACAGGGTTAGCGTACTACAATGAGCAGTTCTTC
J: TRBJ2-7; V: TRBV30; D: -; size: -; CDR3: CAWSGHLYEQYF; DNA: TGTGCCTGGAGTGGACACCTCTACGAGCAGTACTTC
J: TRBJ2-1; V: TRBV29-1; D: -; size: few; CDR3: CSAPGWADLQFF; DNA: TGCAGCGCCCCCGGCTGGGCAGACCTTCAGTTCTTC
J: TRBJ2-3; V: TRBV6-2/TRBV6-3; D: TRBD2; size: few; CDR3: CASSSLAGGTDTQYF; DNA: TGTGCCAGCAGTTCTCTAGCGGGGGGCACAGATACGCAGTATTTT
J: TRBJ2-5; V: TRBV7-6; D: -; size: -; CDR3: CASSFRTGSGTQYF; DNA: TGTGCCAGCAGCTTTCGGACTGGCAGCGGGACCCAGTACTTC
J: TRBJ2-1; V: TRBV11-2; D: -; size: -; CDR3: CASSFGNEQFF; DNA: TGTGCCAGCAGCTTCGGGAATGAGCAGTTCTTC
J: TRBJ2-7; V: TRBV19; D: TRBD2; size: -; CDR3: CASSPPLGSGRHEQYF; DNA: TGTGCCAGTAGTCCCCCCTTGGGGAGCGGGAGACACGAGCAGTACTTC
J: TRBJ2-7; V: TRBV28; D: -; size: -; CDR3: CASSLPKPPYEQYF; DNA: TGTGCCAGCAGTTTACCGAAGCCCCCCTACGAGCAGTACTTC
J: TRBJ1-2; V: TRBV28; D: -; size: once; CDR3: CASSISGGVYGYTF; DNA: TGTGCCAGCAGCATCTCTGGGGGGGTATATGGCTACACCTTC
J: TRBJ1-5; V: TRBV7-9; D: -; size: -; CDR3: CASSQGYQPQHF; DNA: TGTGCCAGCAGTCAGGGGTATCAGCCCCAGCATTTT
J: TRBJ1-6; V: TRBV28; D: -; size: few; CDR3: CASSAESSYNSPLHF; DNA: TGTGCCAGCAGTGCGGAGAGCTCCTATAATTCACCCCTCCACTTT
J: TRBJ1-1; V: TRBV24-1; D: -; size: -; CDR3: CATSDLFHRDGTEAFF; DNA: TGTGCCACCAGTGATTTGTTTCACAGGGACGGCACTGAAGCTTTCTTT
J: TRBJ2-7; V: TRBV27; D: TRBD2; size: -; CDR3: CASSPPWGGAYEQYF; DNA: TGTGCCAGCAGTCCCCCCTGGGGGGGAGCCTACGAGCAGTACTTC
J: TRBJ2-7; V: TRBV2; D: TRBD1; size: -; CDR3: CASSFSGTGGEQYF; DNA: TGTGCCAGCAGCTTCTCCGGGACAGGGGGCGAGCAGTACTTC
J: TRBJ2-3; V: TRBV19; D: -; size: -; CDR3: CASSISQTFTDTQYF; DNA: TGTGCCAGTAGTATATCGCAGACATTCACAGATACGCAGTATTTT
J: TRBJ1-3; V: TRBV6-2/TRBV6-3; D: -; size: few; CDR3: CASNPHEAVSGNTIYF; DNA: TGTGCCAGCAACCCTCACGAGGCCGTCTCTGGAAACACCATATATTTT
J: TRBJ2-1; V: TRBV10-3; D: -; size: -; CDR3: CAIRLAHYNEQFF; DNA: TGTGCCATCCGACTGGCTCACTACAATGAGCAGTTCTTC
J: TRBJ1-1; V: TRBV28; D: -; size: -; CDR3: CASSLLILMNTEAFF; DNA: TGTGCCAGCAGTTTGTTGATACTGATGAACACTGAAGCTTTCTTT
J: TRBJ1-6; V: TRBV27; D: -; size: -; CDR3: CASSLSAGSYNSPLHF; DNA: TGTGCCAGCAGTTTATCGGCAGGCTCCTATAATTCACCCCTCCACTTT
J: TRBJ2-4; V: TRBV6-6; D: -; size: -; CDR3: CASTPRVVLAKNIQYF; DNA: TGTGCCAGCACCCCCCGGGTAGTACTAGCCAAAAACATTCAGTACTTC
J: TRBJ1-1; V: TRBV19; D: -; size: once; CDR3: CASHQGPNTEAFF; DNA: TGTGCCAGTCACCAGGGGCCTAACACTGAAGCTTTCTTT
J: TRBJ1-2; V: TRBV11-2; D: -; size: -; CDR3: CASSLDLSNYGYTF; DNA: TGTGCCAGCAGCTTAGATCTTTCTAACTATGGCTACACCTTC
J: TRBJ2-5; V: TRBV25-1; D: TRBD2; size: -; CDR3: CASSEGTSGRMSLETQYF; DNA: TGTGCCAGCAGTGAGGGGACTAGCGGGAGGATGAGTTTGGAGACCCAGTACTTC
J: TRBJ2-5; V: TRBV6-2/TRBV6-3; D: TRBD2; size: -; CDR3: CASSGTSGGETQYF; DNA: TGTGCCAGCAGTGGGACTAGCGGGGGGGAGACCCAGTACTTC
J: TRBJ2-3; V: TRBV7-9; D: TRBD2; size: -; CDR3: CASSFSLAGVADTQYF; DNA: TGTGCCAGCAGCTTCAGTCTAGCGGGAGTCGCAGATACGCAGTATTTT
J: TRBJ1-4; V: TRBV14; D: TRBD1; size: -; CDR3: CASSHPTGWGNEKLFF; DNA: TGTGCCAGCAGCCACCCGACAGGGTGGGGGAATGAAAAACTGTTTTTT
J: TRBJ2-5; V: TRBV5-4; D: -; size: few; CDR3: CASSLEVGGLETQYF; DNA: TGTGCCAGCAGCTTGGAAGTCGGGGGGCTCGAGACCCAGTACTTC
J: TRBJ2-7; V: TRBV28; D: TRBD2; size: -; CDR3: CASRRGGGMSYEQYF; DNA: TGTGCCAGCAGGCGGGGGGGCGGGATGTCCTACGAGCAGTACTTC
J: TRBJ1-1; V: TRBV6-5; D: -; size: -; CDR3: CASRTGSNTEAFF; DNA: TGTGCCAGCAGAACCGGGTCTAACACTGAAGCTTTCTTT
J: TRBJ1-1; V: TRBV5-1; D: -; size: -; CDR3: CASSFDRTTEAFF; DNA: TGCGCCAGCAGCTTTGACCGGACTACTGAAGCTTTCTTT
J: TRBJ1-6; V: TRBV6-1; D: -; size: once; CDR3: CASSEALGASSPLHF; DNA: TGTGCCAGCAGTGAAGCGCTAGGGGCCTCTTCACCCCTCCACTTT
J: TRBJ1-1; V: TRBV5-5; D: -; size: -; CDR3: CASIISTEAFF; DNA: TGTGCCAGCATCATTTCCACTGAAGCTTTCTTT
J: TRBJ1-2; V: TRBV30; D: -; size: -; CDR3: CAWRTQGYGYTF; DNA: TGTGCCTGGAGGACACAGGGTTATGGCTACACCTTC